Here is one T cell receptor (beta chain) with its context. The table came from immunoSEQ multiplex PCR; TCRdb's copy has only in-frame clones and leaves some out. The sample contains 300,000 to 400,000 clones, about nine tenths of which appear only once. The sample belongs to a study of Ad26.COV2.S vaccination and SARS-CoV-2 variants. Germline-derived CDR1 and CDR2 are LGHDT and YNNKEL (reference sequence). V lost 6 bases to trimming and J lost 11 bases; unmatched junction nucleotides: 15. The CDR3 has 15 residues. As to treatment: some 19 received Ad26.COV2.S at low or high dose, single or two shots; about five received placebo; per-sample allocation not given. It was on day 63 after the first vaccine or placebo injection that samples were taken.

This receptor was identified in a person between 18 and 60 years old who received the Ad26.COV2.S COVID-19 vaccine or a placebo. The sequencing here drew on peripheral blood, taken in a trial of Ad26.COV2.S vaccine versus placebo. V usage is TRBV3-1 (or the pseudogene TRBV3-2) and J usage is TRBJ2-3; TRBD2 matches at 9 bases. DNA for the CDR3: TGTGCCAGCAGGTCAGCGGCTAGCGGGGCCATCGGGCAGTATTTT. It is translated as CASRSAASGAIGQYF.